The clone carrying this T cell receptor (beta chain) has a handful of counts. The sample is drawn from a study of identical twins. Among all donors, each was a healthy Caucasian. TCRdb processed the 5' RACE reads anew with MiXCR; each CDR3 protein has one entry. This sample has a few hundred thousand distinct CDR3 sequences, with about 9% found just once. The V end was cut by 6 bases, the J end by 2 bases, with 14 bases between. This CDR3 region has 14 residues. The germline CDR1 and CDR2 sequences are MNHEY and SVGEGT. These sequences were also reported in another study, on yellow fever vaccine responses in identical twins.

The chain uses TRBV6-2 or TRBV6-3 and TRBJ2-7; D is perhaps TRBD1 or TRBD2 (5 bases each). The sequencing input was CD8+ T cells sorted from blood. The sequence came from a woman aged 18-29 years in good health. CDR3: CASSTPGAAYEQYF. The CDR3 DNA reads TGTGCCAGCAGCACTCCCGGGGCCGCCTACGAGCAGTACTTC.